The 21 T cell receptor beta chains presented below share a single source sample, sequenced in a study of spatial heterogeneity in lung cancer (dated by TCRdb to the late 2010s). Beyond this particular receptor, the publication reports: The tumor nonsynonymous mutation count correlated with the number of expanded intratumoral alpha and beta TCRs.

The library was built by means of 5' RACE. The instrument given in TCRdb is NextSeq 500. TCRdb handled the public reads itself, with Q25 trimming in fastp and clone calling in MiXCR, and kept productive beta chains. Rows matching on CDR3 protein sequence are summarized as one entry with the most common DNA and genes. This sample holds fewer than 2,000 distinct CDR3 sequences; more than 8.5% were observed only once. The ten top clones hold approximately 38% of the sample. The meaning of the sample's time point label: sample taken at primary tumor resection. These receptors have no identified antigens. The source was lung tumor tissue, collected at surgery. These receptors all come from a female donor with early-stage non-small cell lung cancer.

This clonotype was seen many times. The chain carries TRBV20-1 and TRBJ2-1, with 9 bases aligning to TRBD2. After removal of 3 bases from V and 5 bases from J, the junction contained 5 bases not matched to a gene. The germline CDR1 and CDR2 sequences are DFQATT and SNEGSKA (reference sequence). The CDR3 has 14 amino acids. CDR3 protein: CSARRAGGNNEQFF. The CDR3 nucleotides read TGCAGTGCTAGGAGAGCGGGGGGAAACAATGAGCAGTTCTTC.

In this sample, this clonotype turned up many times. The rearrangement joins TRBV20-1 to TRBJ1-2, with TRBD1 as a possible D gene (5 bases). The V and J ends lost 3 bases and 3 bases respectively, with 11 bases between them. Germline V gives CDR1 DFQATT, CDR2 SNEGSKA (reference sequence). The CDR3 has 13 residues. Here the CDR3 DNA reads TGCAGTGCTAGTGGGGACCTTTACTATGGCTACACCTTC. Amino acids: CSASGDLYYGYTF.

This clonotype was counted a few times. The J gene is TRBJ2-1, the V gene TRBV7-2, with D possibly matching TRBD2 (6 bases). The CDR3 spans 13 residues. In germline, CDR1 is SGHTA, CDR2 FQGNSA. Trimming removed 3 bases at V and 9 bases at J, with 12 bases between. CDR3 bases: TGTGCCAGCAGCTTCCGGGACTCAAGTGAGCAGTTCTTC. Translation: CASSFRDSSEQFF.

By sample fraction, this clonotype is medium-sized (0.01 to 0.1%). The chain combines TRBV7-6 with TRBJ2-5, with TRBD2 as a possible D gene (5 bases). V was cut by 6 bases and J by 2 bases, with 10 bases left in between. Germline CDR1 and CDR2: SGHVS and FNYEAQ. The CDR3 length is 13 residues. The CDR3 loop reads CASRRRPQETQYF. DNA for the CDR3: TGTGCCAGCAGGCGGAGGCCTCAAGAGACCCAGTACTTC.

In this sample, this clonotype is large. The chain links TRBV20-1 to TRBJ2-7; TRBD2 matches at 11 bases. Per the germline V gene, CDR1 is DFQATT and CDR2 is SNEGSKA (reference sequence). This CDR3 comprises 16 residues. The J segment lost 0 bases and the V segment lost 5 bases, leaving 9 bases of the junction unmatched. CDR3 nucleotides: TGCAGTGCTCCTAAAGGGACTAGCGGCTACTCCTACGAGCAGTACTTC. Translating it yields CSAPKGTSGYSYEQYF.

This clonotype is deemed medium-sized. The V gene is TRBV6-2 or TRBV6-3, the J gene TRBJ1-1; possibly TRBD1 for D (5 bases). Looked up from germline, CDR1 is MNHEY and CDR2 is SVGEGT. CDR3 length equals 14 residues. Trimming took 2 bases from V and 6 from J, leaving 13 bases between them. DNA of the CDR3: TGTGCCAGCAGTTACGTGGGCCCGGGGGCTGAAGCTTTCTTT. It is translated as CASSYVGPGAEAFF.

The chain recombines TRBV11-2 with TRBJ2-7; the match to TRBD2 covers 16 bases. The germline gives CDR1 SGHAT, CDR2 FQNNGV. The length of the CDR3 is 18 residues. Trimming at V came to 5 bases and at J to 1 base, leaving 8 bases not matched to a gene. The CDR3 DNA is TGTGCCAGCAGCCTACAGGGACTAGCGGGAGGGCCGTCCTACGAGCAGTACTTC. This gives the protein CASSLQGLAGGPSYEQYF.

Many counts were recorded for this clonotype. Here the CDR3 DNA reads TGTGCCAGCGGGGGTGCCAAAAACATTCAGTACTTC. The encoded protein is CASGGAKNIQYF. V and J are TRBV6-6 and TRBJ2-4, with D possibly being TRBD1 or TRBD2 (5 bases each). The CDR3 totals 12 residues. Trimming cost V 8 bases and J 1 base, with 6 bases left between them. In germline, CDR1 is MNHNY, CDR2 SVGAGI (reference sequence).

This clonotype is medium-sized in the sample. The V call is TRBV20-1, the J call TRBJ2-1; 7 bases align to TRBD2. CDR1 is DFQATT, CDR2 SNEGSKA, per germline (reference sequence). V shed 4 bases and J 8 bases; nucleotides not matched to a gene: 11. The CDR3 length is 14 residues. The CDR3 is CSAIFRGDRDEQFF. CDR3 nucleotides: TGCAGTGCTATCTTTCGGGGGGATAGGGATGAGCAGTTCTTC.

By share, this clonotype ranks as medium-sized. CDR3 in amino acids: CASSYLRLAGTGELFF. DNA for the CDR3: TGTGCCAGCAGTTACCTGAGACTAGCGGGCACCGGGGAGCTGTTTTTT. The chain has TRBV6-6 and TRBJ2-2; TRBD2 matches at 10 bases. The CDR3 totals 16 residues. Germline V CDR1 and CDR2: MNHNY, SVGAGI (reference sequence). V was clipped by 2 bases and J by 4 bases; unmatched bases: 4.

Relative to its sample, this clonotype is medium-sized. This chain uses TRBV29-1 with TRBJ2-5; D remains unclear. The CDR3 has 12 residues. Germline V gene sequence: CDR1 SQVTM, CDR2 ANQGSEA. V lost 0 bases, J lost 0 bases, and 2 bases lay in between. This chain's CDR3 is CSVEDNQETQYF. DNA for the CDR3: TGCAGCGTTGAAGATAACCAAGAGACCCAGTACTTC.

This clonotype has more than one count but fewer than ten. This chain links TRBV3-1 with TRBJ2-2; tentatively, D is TRBD2 (5 bases). Trimming stripped 4 bases from V and 4 bases from J, with 10 bases between. The CDR3 has 14 amino acids. Germline assignment: CDR1 LGHDT and CDR2 YNNKEL (reference sequence). The CDR3 reads CASSLVRGTGELFF. In DNA, the CDR3 is TGTGCCAGCAGCCTTGTCCGGGGCACCGGGGAGCTGTTTTTT.

This clonotype is classed as medium-sized. The chain links TRBV20-1 to TRBJ2-2; weak D call: TRBD2 (5 bases). CDR3 length equals 13 residues. The V and J ends lost 4 bases and 6 bases respectively, with 12 bases between them. Per the germline V gene, CDR1 is DFQATT and CDR2 is SNEGSKA (reference sequence). CDR3 bases: TGCAGTGCTATGGGAGAACTCGCCGGGGAGCTGTTTTTT. It is translated as CSAMGELAGELFF.

The chain combines TRBV6-5 with TRBJ1-4; D perhaps matches TRBD1 (5 bases). Deletions cut 0 bases from V and 8 bases from J, with 13 bases between. From germline, CDR1 is MNHEY and CDR2 SVGAGI. The length of the CDR3 is 15 residues. CDR3 coding DNA: TGTGCCAGCAGTTACTCTTCAGGGATCGGAGAAAAACTGTTTTTT. Translated, it gives CASSYSSGIGEKLFF.

This clonotype was observed a few times. The genes are TRBV4-3 and TRBJ2-7; 13 positions match TRBD2. The CDR3 extends over 15 amino acids. The V and J ends lost 0 bases and 7 bases, in that order; junction bases with no gene match: 3. Germline V CDR1 and CDR2: LGHNA, YSLEER. The CDR3 DNA sequence: TGCGCCAGCAGCCAAGAACTAGCGGGGGGGCAAGAGCAGTACTTC. Residues: CASSQELAGGQEQYF.

By share, this clonotype ranks as large. The chain is built from TRBV20-1 and TRBJ2-1; 8 bases line up with TRBD2. V gave up 3 bases and J gave up 4 bases; unmatched junction bases: 8. The CDR3 is made up of 15 amino acids. Germline V lookup: CDR1 DFQATT, CDR2 SNEGSKA (reference sequence). The CDR3 DNA sequence: TGCAGTGCTAGTTTACCGGGACTAGGGTACAATGAGCAGTTCTTC. This gives the protein CSASLPGLGYNEQFF.

By share, this clonotype ranks as large. V gene TRBV7-2 combines with J gene TRBJ2-7, with 7 positions matching TRBD2. The germline V gene has CDR1 SGHTA and CDR2 FQGNSA. V shed 0 bases and J 2 bases; nucleotides not matched to a gene: 7. This CDR3 contains 16 residues. In DNA, the CDR3 is TGTGCCAGCAGCTTAGCGCCTAGCGGAGGGGCCTACGAGCAGTACTTC. Translation: CASSLAPSGGAYEQYF.

This clonotype was observed a few times. The chain recombines TRBV12-3 or TRBV12-4 with TRBJ1-5; D perhaps matches TRBD1 (5 bases). Between the trimmed V and J ends, which lost 5 bases and 5 bases, there was a span of 10 bases. The CDR3 is 13 residues long. The CDR3 here is CASSLGLYQPQHF. Written as DNA, the CDR3 is TGTGCCAGCAGTCTGGGGCTGTATCAGCCCCAGCATTTT.

Only a few counts were recorded for this clonotype. This chain uses TRBV7-2 with TRBJ2-3, with D uncertain. V gave up 2 bases and J gave up 10 bases, with 13 bases separating them. CDR3 length equals 13 residues. Germline CDR1 reads SGHTA; CDR2 reads FQGNSA. The CDR3 reads CASSLTPQMPQYF. The DNA of the CDR3 is TGTGCCAGCAGCTTAACCCCTCAGATGCCGCAGTATTTT. Filled out from reference TRBV7-2 and TRBJ2-3, the complete variable domain reads GAGVSQSPSNKVTEKGKDVELRCDPISGHTALYWYRQSLGQGLEFLIYFQGNSAPDKSGLPSDRFSAERTGGSVSTLTIQRTQQEDSAVYLCASSLTPQMPQYFGPGTRLTVL.

This clonotype is labeled as medium-sized. The rearrangement links TRBV12-3 or TRBV12-4 to TRBJ2-2, with D uncertain. The length of the CDR3 is 12 residues. Between the trimmed V and J ends, which lost 6 bases and 3 bases, there was a span of 5 bases. In nucleotides, the CDR3 is TGTGCCAGCAGGGGTTACACCGGGGAGCTGTTTTTT. Protein product: CASRGYTGELFF.

This clonotype is medium-sized within its sample. The rearrangement links TRBV5-1 to TRBJ2-7, with 9 bases identical to TRBD1. V lost 2 bases and J lost 3; bases outside the gene matches: 9. This CDR3 contains 16 residues. CDR1 and CDR2 from the germline V gene are SGHRS and YFSETQ. In nucleotides, the CDR3 is TGCGCCAGCAGCTTATCCGGGACAGGGTTGGGCTACGAGCAGTACTTC. This translates into CASSLSGTGLGYEQYF.